This T cell receptor beta chain was retrieved from a study of identical twins. Study-wide findings and caveats: The models systematically underestimated how much out-of-frame TCR alpha was shared in monozygotic twins.

Each donor was a healthy Caucasian. This clonotype was recorded at least ten times. What it recognizes is unknown. It was template switching that added a universal primer site, and there were unique molecular identifiers on the cDNA. MiXCR, run by TCRdb on the 5' RACE reads, gives a single entry per CDR3 protein. This table has nearly 650,000 distinct CDR3 sequences, around 7.5% appearing once. The germline V gene encodes CDR1 MRHNA and CDR2 SNTAGT. Trimming cost V 5 bases and J 1 base, with 8 bases left between them. The CDR3 consists of 13 residues. The same data also contributed to another study, on yellow fever vaccine responses in identical twins. That work adds: Twins' vaccine T cell response reportedly gave the appearance of partial convergence and partial personalization.

The clonotype comes from a woman younger than 35 in good health. Sequenced material: PBMCs. V is TRBV6-4 and J is TRBJ1-1; no clear D gene. Here the CDR3 DNA reads TGTGCCAGCAGTAAGCAGGAGAACACTGAAGCTTTCTTT. Protein: CASSKQENTEAFF.